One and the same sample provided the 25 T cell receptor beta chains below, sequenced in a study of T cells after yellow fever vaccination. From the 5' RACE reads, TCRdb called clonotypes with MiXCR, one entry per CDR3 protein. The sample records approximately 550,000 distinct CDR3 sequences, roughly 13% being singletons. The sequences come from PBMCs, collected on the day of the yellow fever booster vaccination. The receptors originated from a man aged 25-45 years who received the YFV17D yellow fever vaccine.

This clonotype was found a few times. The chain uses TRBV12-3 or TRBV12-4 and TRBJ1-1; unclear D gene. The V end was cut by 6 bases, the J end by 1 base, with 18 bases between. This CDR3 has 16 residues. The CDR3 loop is CASSRSGRRPNTEAFF. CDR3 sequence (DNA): TGTGCCAGCAGCCGATCTGGACGGAGGCCGAACACTGAAGCTTTCTTT.

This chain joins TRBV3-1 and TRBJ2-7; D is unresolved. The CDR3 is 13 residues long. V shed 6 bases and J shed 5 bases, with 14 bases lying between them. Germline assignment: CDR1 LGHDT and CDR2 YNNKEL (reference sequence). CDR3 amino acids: CASSSGTADEQYF. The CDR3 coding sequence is TGTGCCAGCAGTTCGGGTACGGCAGACGAGCAGTACTTC.

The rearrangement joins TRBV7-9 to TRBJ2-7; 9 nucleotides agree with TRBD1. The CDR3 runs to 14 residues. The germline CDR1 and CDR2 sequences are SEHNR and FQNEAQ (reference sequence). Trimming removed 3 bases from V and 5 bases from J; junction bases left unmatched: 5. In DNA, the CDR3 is TGTGCCAGCAGCTTCACAGGGGGCGGGAACGAGCAGTACTTC. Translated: CASSFTGGGNEQYF.

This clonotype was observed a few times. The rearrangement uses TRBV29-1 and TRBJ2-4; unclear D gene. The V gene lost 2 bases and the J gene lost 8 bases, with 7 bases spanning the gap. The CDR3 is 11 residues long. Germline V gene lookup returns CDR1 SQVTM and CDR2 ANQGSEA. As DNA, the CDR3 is TGCAGCGTTGAAAACGAGGACATTCAGTACTTC. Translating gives CSVENEDIQYF.

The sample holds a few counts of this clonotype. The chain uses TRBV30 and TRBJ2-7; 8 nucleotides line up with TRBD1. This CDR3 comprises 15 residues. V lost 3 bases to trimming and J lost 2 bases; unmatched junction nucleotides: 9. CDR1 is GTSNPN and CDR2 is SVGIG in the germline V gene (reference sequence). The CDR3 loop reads CAWRLLRDRTYEQYF. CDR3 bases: TGTGCCTGGAGACTTCTCCGGGACAGGACCTACGAGCAGTACTTC.

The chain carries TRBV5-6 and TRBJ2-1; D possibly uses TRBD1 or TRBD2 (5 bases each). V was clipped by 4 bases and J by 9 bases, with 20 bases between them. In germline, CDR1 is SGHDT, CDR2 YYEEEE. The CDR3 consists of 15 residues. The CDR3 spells CASSTAGPALAEQFF. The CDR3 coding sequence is TGTGCCAGCAGCACCGCAGGGCCGGCCCTAGCTGAGCAGTTCTTC.

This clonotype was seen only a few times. CDR3 DNA: TGTGCCAGCAGTCCCCGGACAGGGGGCCCAGATACGCAGTATTTT. Protein sequence: CASSPRTGGPDTQYF. V is TRBV11-3 and J is TRBJ2-3, with TRBD1 matching 11 bases. The CDR3 is 15 amino acids. J was trimmed by 4 bases and V by 6 bases; bases with no gene match: 6. Germline assignment: CDR1 SGHNT and CDR2 YENEEA.

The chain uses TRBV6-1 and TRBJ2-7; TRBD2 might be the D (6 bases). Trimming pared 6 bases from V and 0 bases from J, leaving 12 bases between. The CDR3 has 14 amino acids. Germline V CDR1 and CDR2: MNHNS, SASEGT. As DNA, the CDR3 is TGTGCCAGCAGGGCCACTAGCCGCTCCTACGAGCAGTACTTC. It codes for CASRATSRSYEQYF.

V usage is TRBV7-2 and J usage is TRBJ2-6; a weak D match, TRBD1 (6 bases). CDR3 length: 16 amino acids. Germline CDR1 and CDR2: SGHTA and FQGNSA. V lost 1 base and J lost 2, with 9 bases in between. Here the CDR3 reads CASSLVWTAGANVLTF. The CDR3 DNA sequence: TGTGCCAGCAGCTTAGTGTGGACAGCTGGGGCCAACGTCCTGACTTTC.

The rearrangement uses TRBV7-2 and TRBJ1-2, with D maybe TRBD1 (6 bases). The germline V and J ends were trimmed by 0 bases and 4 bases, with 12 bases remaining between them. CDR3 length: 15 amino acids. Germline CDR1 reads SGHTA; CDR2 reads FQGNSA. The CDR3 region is CASSLAETGFYGYTF. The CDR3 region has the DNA TGTGCCAGCAGCTTAGCGGAGACAGGTTTCTATGGCTACACCTTC.

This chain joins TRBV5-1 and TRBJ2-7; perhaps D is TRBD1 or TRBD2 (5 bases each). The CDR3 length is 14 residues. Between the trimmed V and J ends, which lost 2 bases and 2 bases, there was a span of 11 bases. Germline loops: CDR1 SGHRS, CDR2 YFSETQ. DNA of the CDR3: TGCGCCAGCAGCTTCGGGGACGGAGCCTACGAGCAGTACTTC. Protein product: CASSFGDGAYEQYF.

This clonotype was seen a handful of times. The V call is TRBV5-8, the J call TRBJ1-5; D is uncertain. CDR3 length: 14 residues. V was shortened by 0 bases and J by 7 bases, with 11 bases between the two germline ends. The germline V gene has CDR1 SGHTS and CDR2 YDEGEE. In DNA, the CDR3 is TGTGCCAGCAGCTTGGAACGGGGAGGACAGCCCCAGCATTTT. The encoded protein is CASSLERGGQPQHF.

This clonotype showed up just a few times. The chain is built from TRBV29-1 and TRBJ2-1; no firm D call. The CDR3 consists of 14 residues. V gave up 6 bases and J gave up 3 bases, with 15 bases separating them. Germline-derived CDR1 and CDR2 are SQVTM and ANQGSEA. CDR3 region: CSVRLGSFYNEQFF. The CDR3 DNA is TGCAGCGTCCGATTGGGGTCCTTCTACAATGAGCAGTTCTTC.

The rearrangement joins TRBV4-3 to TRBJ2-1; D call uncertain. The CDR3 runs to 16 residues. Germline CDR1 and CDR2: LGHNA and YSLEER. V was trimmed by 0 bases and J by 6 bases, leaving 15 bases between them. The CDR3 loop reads CASSQDWALGFNEQFF. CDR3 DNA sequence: TGCGCCAGCAGCCAAGATTGGGCTCTGGGTTTCAATGAGCAGTTCTTC.

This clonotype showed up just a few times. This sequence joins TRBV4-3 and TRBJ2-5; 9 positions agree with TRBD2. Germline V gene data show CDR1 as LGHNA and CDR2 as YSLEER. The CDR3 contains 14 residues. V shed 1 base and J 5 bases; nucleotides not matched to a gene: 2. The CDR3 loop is CASSQGLAVETQYF. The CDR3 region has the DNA TGCGCCAGCAGCCAAGGACTAGCGGTGGAGACCCAGTACTTC.

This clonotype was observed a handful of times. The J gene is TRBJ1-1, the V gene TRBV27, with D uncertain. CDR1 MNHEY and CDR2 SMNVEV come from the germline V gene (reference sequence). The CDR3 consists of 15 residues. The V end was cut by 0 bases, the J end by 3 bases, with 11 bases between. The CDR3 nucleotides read TGTGCCAGCAGTTTATCGAGAGGGTTGTACACTGAAGCTTTCTTT. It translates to CASSLSRGLYTEAFF.

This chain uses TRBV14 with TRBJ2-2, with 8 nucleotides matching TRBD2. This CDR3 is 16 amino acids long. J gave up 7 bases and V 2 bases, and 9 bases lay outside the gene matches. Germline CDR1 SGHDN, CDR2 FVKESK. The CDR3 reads CASSQFAAGVVGELFF. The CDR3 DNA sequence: TGTGCCAGCAGCCAATTCGCAGCGGGAGTGGTCGGGGAGCTGTTTTTT.

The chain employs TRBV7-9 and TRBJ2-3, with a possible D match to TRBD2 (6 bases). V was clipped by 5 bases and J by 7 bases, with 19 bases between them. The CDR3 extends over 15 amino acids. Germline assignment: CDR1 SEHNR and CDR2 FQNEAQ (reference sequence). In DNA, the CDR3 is TGTGCCAGCAGCGTCGGGAGAAGCCGGGGTTATACGCAGTATTTT. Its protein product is CASSVGRSRGYTQYF.

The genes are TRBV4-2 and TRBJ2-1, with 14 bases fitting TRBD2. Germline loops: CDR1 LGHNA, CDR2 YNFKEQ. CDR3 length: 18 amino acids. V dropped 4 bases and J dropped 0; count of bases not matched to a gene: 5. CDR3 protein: CASSPTSGRASSYNEQFF. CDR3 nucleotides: TGTGCCAGCAGCCCGACTAGCGGGAGGGCGAGCTCCTACAATGAGCAGTTCTTC.

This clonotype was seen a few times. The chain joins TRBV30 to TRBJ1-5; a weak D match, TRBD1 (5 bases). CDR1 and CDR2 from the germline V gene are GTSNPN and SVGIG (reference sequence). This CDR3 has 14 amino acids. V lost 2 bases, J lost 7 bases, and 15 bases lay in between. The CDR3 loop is CAWSPGTLQQPQHF. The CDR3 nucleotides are TGTGCCTGGAGTCCCGGGACCCTCCAGCAGCCCCAGCATTTT.

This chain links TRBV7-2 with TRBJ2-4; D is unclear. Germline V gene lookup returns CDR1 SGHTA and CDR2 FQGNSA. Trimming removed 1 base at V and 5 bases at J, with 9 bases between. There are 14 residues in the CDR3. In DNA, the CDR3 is TGTGCCAGCAGCTTAGACGCCGGGCAAAACATTCAGTACTTC. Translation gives CASSLDAGQNIQYF. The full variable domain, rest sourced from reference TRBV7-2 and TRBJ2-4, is GAGVSQSPSNKVTEKGKDVELRCDPISGHTALYWYRQSLGQGLEFLIYFQGNSAPDKSGLPSDRFSAERTGGSVSTLTIQRTQQEDSAVYLCASSLDAGQNIQYFGAGTRLSVL.

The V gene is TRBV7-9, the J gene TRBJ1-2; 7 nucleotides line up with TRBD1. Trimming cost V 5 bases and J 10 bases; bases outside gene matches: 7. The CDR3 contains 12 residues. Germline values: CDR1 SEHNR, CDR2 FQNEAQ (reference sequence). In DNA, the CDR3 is TGTGCCAGCAGCCCCCGACAGGGCGACTACACCTTC. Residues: CASSPRQGDYTF.

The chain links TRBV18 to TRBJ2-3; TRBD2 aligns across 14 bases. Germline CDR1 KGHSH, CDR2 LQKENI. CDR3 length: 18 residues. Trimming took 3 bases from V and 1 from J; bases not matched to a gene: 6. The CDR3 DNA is TGTGCCAGCTCACCGGGACTAGCGGGAGTTCGGGGCACAGATACGCAGTATTTT. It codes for CASSPGLAGVRGTDTQYF. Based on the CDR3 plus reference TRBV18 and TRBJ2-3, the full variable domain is NAGVMQNPRHLVRRRGQEARLRCSPMKGHSHVYWYRQLPEEGLKFMVYLQKENIIDESGMPKERFSAEFPKEGPSILRIQQVVRGDSAAYFCASSPGLAGVRGTDTQYFGPGTRLTVL.

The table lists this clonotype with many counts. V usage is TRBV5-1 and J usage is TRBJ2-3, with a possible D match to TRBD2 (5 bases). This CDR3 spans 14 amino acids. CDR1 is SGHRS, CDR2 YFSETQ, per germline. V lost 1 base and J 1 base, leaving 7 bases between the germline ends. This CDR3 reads CASSLRRGTDTQYF. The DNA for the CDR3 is TGCGCCAGCAGCTTGAGGCGGGGCACAGATACGCAGTATTTT.

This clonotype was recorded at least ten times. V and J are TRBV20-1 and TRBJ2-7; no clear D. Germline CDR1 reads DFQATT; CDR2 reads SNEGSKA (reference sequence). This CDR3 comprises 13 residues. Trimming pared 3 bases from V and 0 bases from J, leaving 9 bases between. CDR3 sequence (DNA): TGCAGTGCTAGCCCCGGACCCTCCTACGAGCAGTACTTC. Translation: CSASPGPSYEQYF.